This T cell receptor (beta chain) comes out of a study of T-cell memory formation after mild COVID-19 (dated by TCRdb to the early 2020s). In terms of the full investigation: Most TCR sequence clusters were specific to one of the two donors. In two donors, T-cell clones that expanded and contracted after mild COVID-19 were followed by sequencing TCRalpha and TCRbeta repertoires longitudinally. Two young, previously healthy adult volunteers made up the cohort, one male and one female.

Ficoll-Paque density gradient centrifugation was the method used to isolate PBMCs. The full study reports these points: Contracting CD4+ clones were found mainly in CM and EM memory subsets, while CD8+ clones were enriched in EMRA. Clones that contracted from day 15 to 85 showed balanced CD4/CD8 phenotypes, whereas a second wave of clones that expanded from day 15 to 37 leaned towards CD4+. The study covered only a couple of mild cases, and larger cohorts including severe cases with pre-infection samples were considered necessary. The second-wave clones that peaked on day 37 were not confirmed to be SARS-CoV-2 specific. The detection of some responding clones in pre-infection memory suggests that pre-existing cross-reactive memory T cells joined the SARS-CoV-2 response.

CDR1 and CDR2 (KGHDR, SFDVKD) derive from the germline V gene. The trim is 7 bases for V and 1 base for J, with a gap of 17 bases between the germline ends. From its cysteine to its phenylalanine, the CDR3 spans 16 amino acids. Just CDR3 DNA is preserved here, 48 bases in frame from base 1. Sequencing used an Illumina NovaSeq 6000. cDNA libraries for TCRalpha and TCRbeta were prepared by 5'RACE using constant-segment primers, with sample barcodes and unique molecular identifiers added. Trizol reagent was used to extract RNA from every sample. Library amplification was performed in two PCR steps, and a second sample barcode and Illumina TruSeq adapters were introduced in the second step. Libraries were sequenced on an Illumina NovaSeq with 2 x 150 bp paired-end reads. On the study's bioinformatics: Reads were demultiplexed and collapsed into UMI-guided consensus sequences with migec v1.2.7. Using mixcr v2.1.11, UMI consensuses were aligned to TRA and TRB V and J templates and then assembled into clonotypes. A clonotype was counted as expanded or contracted only if both edgeR and NoisET called the change significant, with noise models trained on biological replicates. For edgeR calls, the thresholds were a false discovery rate-adjusted p below 0.01 and a log2 fold-change of 1. As an exploratory analysis of dynamics, max-normalized trajectories of the 1000 most abundant clonotypes were examined with PCA combined with hierarchical clustering. The CD4 or CD8 phenotype of responding clones was assigned using the separately sequenced CD4+ and CD8+ repertoires. TCRdb's own reprocessing of the public reads used fastp at Q25 and MiXCR and kept productive beta chains. Rows with a matching CDR3 protein are joined into one entry that keeps the most common DNA and genes. The V and J calls come from TCRdb's annotation, not from the publication. This sample has roughly 150,000 distinct CDR3 sequences in its table, and about 14% of those were observed once. The ten largest clones add up to about 14% of the sample.

In its sample, this clonotype was seen a few times. This clone's antigen is unknown. No much larger clone exists at a distance of one base, and base qualities are not known. The receptor chain draws on TRBV24-1 and TRBJ2-3, with no D gene named confidently. The specimen was PBMCs or a T cell subset sorted from them (not recorded which). This sequence was found in an adult woman who had mild COVID-19 (a few samples of this study predate the infection). The sample titles of this study are shuffled in the database, so cell type and time point are left out; the donor was told from shared clones. CDR3 region: CATSPGLRTGTDTQYF. DNA sequence: TGTGCCACCAGCCCCGGGCTCCGAACGGGCACAGATACGCAGTATTTT.